This TCR beta chain was found in a study of T cell repertoires in aging, cancer and after chemotherapy. Turning to the study itself: Repeat sampling of healthy donors over several months to years showed clear clonal overlap. Broader study findings: Compared with age-matched healthy donors, untreated hematological or solid cancer patients showed higher blood TCR clonality. These repertoire data do not allow conclusions about immunological memory after chemotherapy.

Multiplex touch-down PCR with TRB-A/B primers amplified rearranged V-D-J TRB sequences. TCRdb passed the multiplex PCR reads through MiXCR, listing each CDR3 protein once. Found here are some 11,000 distinct CDR3 sequences, roughly 42% of them singletons; the top ten hold over 7%. Amplification of TCR beta used genomic DNA extracted from peripheral blood. This clonotype was detected a few times. Its matching antigen is unknown. Germline V gene sequence: CDR1 MNHEY, CDR2 SVGAGI. CDR3 length: 14 amino acids. J lost 4 bases, V lost 6 bases, and 9 bases had no gene match. Sequenced material: blood. The chain employs TRBV6-5 and TRBJ2-7; 7 bases agree with TRBD2. This receptor was taken from a human donor in good health. CDR3 in amino acids: CASSFSGKPYEQYF. The CDR3 coding sequence is TGTGCCAGCAGCTTCAGCGGGAAGCCTTACGAGCAGTACTTC.